This paragraph reports one T cell receptor beta chain. Its antigen remains unidentified. These data come from a study of cytomegalovirus exposure and HLA in healthy donors. Overall study results and limits: Associated with cytomegalovirus, according to the listing, were around 160 TCR beta chains. Presence/absence analyses rested on an assumption that sequencing depth was roughly uniform across donors. Of the V segments, some could not be distinguished, including TRBV6-2 and TRBV6-3, and were excluded.

Trimming took 1 base from V and 3 from J, leaving 12 bases between them. The CDR3 sequence is 16 residues long. Germline V gives CDR1 KGHSH, CDR2 LQKENI. Amplification used 60 Vbeta primers and 13 Jbeta primers. Profiling relied on immunoSEQ multiplex PCR, and the TCRdb table lists in-frame clones only, not all of them. This sample carries some 87,000 clones, 70% to 85% of them seen once, and the ten largest clones take about 2.5%. This receptor was identified in a man aged 30 to 39 in good health and CMV-seronegative. The chain joins TRBV18 to TRBJ2-2; D possibly corresponds to TRBD1 (6 bases). The source material was PBMCs. The CDR3 is CASSPLDSQYTGELFF. For the CDR3, the DNA is TGTGCCAGCTCACCACTGGACAGTCAATACACCGGGGAGCTGTTTTTT.